This T cell receptor (beta chain) was identified during a study of OX40 agonist ivuxolimab in advanced cancers. General observations from the study: By week 6 at 0.1 to 3.0 mg/kg, blood CD4+ and CD8+ T cells had expanded clonally. Still undetermined is the antigen specificity of the expanded peripheral T cells. CD8+ T cells showed, on average, more clonal expansion than CD4+ cells.

Repertoires were generated with immunoSEQ multiplex PCR, while TCRdb's copy carries only in-frame clones and drops some. The sample yields over 30,000 clones, 65% to 75% seen once. The germline CDR1 and CDR2 sequences are SGHNT and YYREEE (reference sequence). Trimming cost V 2 bases and J 0 bases, with 11 bases left between them. The CDR3 loop spans 15 amino acids. This clone was observed a handful of times. Its antigen is not known. The cohort excluded patients with autoimmune disease history or systemic immunosuppression. The chain couples TRBV5-4 to TRBJ1-1; D is perhaps TRBD1 (6 bases). Here the sequenced sample was CD4+ or CD8+ T cells sorted from blood, taken in a trial of the OX40 agonist ivuxolimab. The sequence came from an adult with an advanced solid tumor such as melanoma, head and neck, liver or kidney cancer. CDR3 region: CASSFTGTMNTEAFF. DNA of the CDR3: TGTGCCAGCAGCTTCACCGGGACAATGAACACTGAAGCTTTCTTT.